The 18 T cell receptor beta chains reported below all come from one sample, sequenced in a study of shared clonotypes between healthy human individuals. Repertoires were generated with immunoSEQ multiplex PCR, while TCRdb's copy carries only in-frame clones and drops some. The sample shows hundreds of thousands of clones, roughly 96% of them seen only once. CD45RO-negative, CCR7-positively selected cells formed the naive CD8 fraction, excluding terminally differentiated effector memory CD45RA+ cells. Input material: naive CD8+ T cells sorted from blood. These TCRs come from a woman in her thirties in good health.

The V gene is TRBV2, the J gene TRBJ1-1, with D perhaps matching TRBD1 (6 bases). This CDR3 has 15 amino acids. Per the germline V gene, CDR1 is SNHLY and CDR2 is FYNNEI. Trimming pared 4 bases from V and 0 bases from J, leaving 12 bases between. CDR3 residues: CASSGGQPLNTEAFF. The CDR3 bases are TGTGCCAGCAGTGGCGGACAGCCTCTGAACACTGAAGCTTTCTTT.

The J gene is TRBJ2-1, the V gene TRBV6-4; 13 bases are a match to TRBD2. Trimming at V came to 5 bases and at J to 8 bases, leaving 6 bases not matched to a gene. CDR1 and CDR2 from the germline V gene are MRHNA and SNTAGT. The CDR3 runs 15 residues. This CDR3 is CASSRTSGSWDEQFF. The CDR3 bases are TGTGCCAGCAGTCGGACTAGCGGGAGCTGGGATGAGCAGTTCTTC.

This chain links TRBV7-8 with TRBJ2-2; 9 bases agree with TRBD2. The CDR3 is 20 residues long. Germline-derived CDR1 and CDR2 are SGHVS and FQNEAQ. The junction had 15 bases not matched to a gene; V was cut back by 1 base and J by 3 bases. CDR3 DNA sequence: TGTGCCAGCAGCTTAGATTCAAGCGGGAGGACGGTTTCGTACACCGGGGAGCTGTTTTTT. Its protein is CASSLDSSGRTVSYTGELFF.

The chain recombines TRBV19 with TRBJ1-2; D gene uncertain. The CDR3 spans 11 residues. V was trimmed by 4 bases and J by 10 bases, leaving 10 bases between them. Germline loops: CDR1 LNHDA, CDR2 SQIVND (reference sequence). The CDR3 bases are TGTGCCAGTAGTAATGAGCGCGACTACACCTTC. Translation: CASSNERDYTF.

The chain recombines TRBV28 with TRBJ1-1; D is unclear. Trimming removed 7 bases at V and 3 bases at J, with 6 bases between. This CDR3 is 11 amino acids long. The V gene's germline CDR1 is MDHEN and CDR2 SYDVKM. In DNA form, the CDR3 reads TGTGCCAGCATCGGAGACACTGAAGCTTTCTTT. Translating gives CASIGDTEAFF.

V and J are TRBV6-1 and TRBJ2-7; 8 bases align to TRBD1. Unmatched junction bases numbered 5, after V lost 2 bases and J lost 2 bases. CDR1 is MNHNS and CDR2 is SASEGT in the germline V gene. This CDR3 region has 15 residues. CDR3 coding DNA: TGTGCCAGCAGTGAATCCCCGGACAGGGCCTACGAGCAGTACTTC. As protein: CASSESPDRAYEQYF.

The chain has TRBV19 and TRBJ1-2; D uncertain. This CDR3 is 16 amino acids long. Looked up from germline, CDR1 is LNHDA and CDR2 is SQIVND (reference sequence). V lost 4 bases, J lost 8 bases, and 23 bases lay in between. The DNA for the CDR3 is TGTGCCAGTAGTAAAACCCCGCAGGATCCTATCCTAGGCTACACCTTC. Translating gives CASSKTPQDPILGYTF.

V and J are TRBV10-1 and TRBJ2-2; 9 nucleotides align to TRBD2. Germline V lookup: CDR1 WNHNN, CDR2 SYGVQD (reference sequence). This CDR3 contains 16 residues. V shed 3 bases and J 7 bases; nucleotides not matched to a gene: 9. CDR3 protein: CASSDPREGLSGELFF. The DNA for the CDR3 is TGCGCCAGCAGTGACCCGCGGGAGGGCCTGAGCGGGGAGCTGTTTTTT.

This clone appeared once. V is TRBV29-1 and J is TRBJ2-2; D gene ambiguous. The germline V gene encodes CDR1 SQVTM and CDR2 ANQGSEA. The CDR3 extends over 11 amino acids. Trimming stripped 4 bases from V and 10 bases from J, with 10 bases between. The CDR3 protein is CSVVAGPELFF. As DNA, the CDR3 is TGCAGCGTTGTTGCAGGCCCGGAGCTGTTTTTT.

The chain employs TRBV6-5 and TRBJ1-4; no clear D. Per the germline V gene, CDR1 is MNHEY and CDR2 is SVGAGI. The CDR3 loop spans 16 amino acids. Trimming took 0 bases from V and 0 from J, leaving 8 bases between them. This CDR3 reads CASSYSQISTNEKLFF. The DNA of the CDR3 is TGTGCCAGCAGTTACTCGCAGATTTCAACTAATGAAAAACTGTTTTTT.

The chain joins TRBV2 to TRBJ1-5; unclear D gene. Germline loops: CDR1 SNHLY, CDR2 FYNNEI. The length of the CDR3 is 14 residues. Trimming pared 3 bases from V and 9 bases from J, leaving 15 bases between. CDR3 DNA sequence: TGTGCCAGCAGTGACAGCGTCTCCGAATCGCCCCAGCATTTT. Protein product: CASSDSVSESPQHF. The full variable domain, its missing parts supplied by reference TRBV2 and TRBJ1-5, is EPEVTQTPSHQVTQMGQEVILRCVPISNHLYFYWYRQILGQKVEFLVSFYNNEISEKSEIFDDQFSVERPDGSNFTLKIRSTKLEDSAMYFCASSDSVSESPQHFGDGTRLSIL.

This clone appeared once. The rearrangement uses TRBV11-2 and TRBJ2-1, with a tentative D call TRBD1 (5 bases). V was trimmed by 3 bases and J by 9 bases, leaving 12 bases between them. The germline V gene has CDR1 SGHAT and CDR2 FQNNGV. The CDR3 covers 13 residues. The chain's CDR3 is CASSFDRHFEQFF. DNA for the CDR3: TGTGCCAGCAGCTTCGACAGACACTTTGAGCAGTTCTTC.

In its sample, this clone was seen once. The chain links TRBV7-9 to TRBJ1-2; the D gene is possibly TRBD1 (6 bases). In germline, CDR1 is SEHNR, CDR2 FQNEAQ (reference sequence). V lost 1 base and J lost 8, with 17 bases in between. The CDR3 spans 15 residues. Here the CDR3 DNA reads TGTGCCAGCAGCTTAGGGACAGCCATCTCGGGGGGCTACACCTTC. Translating gives CASSLGTAISGGYTF.

The chain joins TRBV19 to TRBJ2-1; the D gene is possibly TRBD1 (5 bases). The CDR3 loop spans 15 amino acids. Germline CDR1 LNHDA, CDR2 SQIVND (reference sequence). V shed 7 bases and J shed 8 bases, with 21 bases lying between them. The CDR3 protein is CASKRDSLMVDEQFF. CDR3 DNA: TGTGCCAGTAAGCGCGACAGCTTGATGGTCGATGAGCAGTTCTTC.

CDR3 in amino acids: CASGGLAGVEDTQYF. DNA of the CDR3: TGCGCCAGCGGCGGACTAGCGGGGGTCGAGGATACGCAGTATTTT. The chain is built from TRBV5-1 and TRBJ2-3; the match to TRBD2 covers 13 bases. This CDR3 contains 15 residues. The ends lost 7 bases at V and 6 bases at J; junction bases unmatched: 8. CDR1 is SGHRS, CDR2 YFSETQ, per germline.

This chain links TRBV28 with TRBJ1-5; 7 positions agree with TRBD1. Germline assignment: CDR1 MDHEN and CDR2 SYDVKM. The CDR3 covers 14 residues. Losses at the gene ends were 3 bases for V and 7 bases for J; bases not matched to a gene: 6. CDR3 sequence (DNA): TGTGCCAGCAGTTTGGGGGAACAGGGGCAGCCCCAGCATTTT. Its protein product is CASSLGEQGQPQHF.

This chain joins TRBV28 and TRBJ2-5, with 14 bases identical to TRBD2. This CDR3 has 19 residues. The trim removed 1 base at V and 5 bases at J, leaving 12 bases unmatched. CDR1 is MDHEN and CDR2 is SYDVKM in the germline V gene. CDR3 amino acids: CASSLFPGTSGSGLETQYF. Written as DNA, the CDR3 is TGTGCCAGCAGTTTATTCCCCGGGACTAGCGGGAGTGGTCTGGAGACCCAGTACTTC.

This rearrangement joins TRBV29-1 to TRBJ2-1, with TRBD2 identical over 12 bases. The CDR3 has 13 amino acids. In germline, CDR1 is SQVTM, CDR2 ANQGSEA. CDR3 residues: CTLGLAGTNEQFF. As DNA, the CDR3 is TGCACCCTAGGACTAGCGGGAACGAATGAGCAGTTCTTC.